Detailed here is one T cell receptor (beta chain). The CDR3 is made up of 14 amino acids. V was pared by 0 bases and J by 9 bases, with 9 bases of the junction left unmatched. The germline V gene encodes CDR1 SQVTM and CDR2 ANQGSEA. This entry is derived from a study of CD8+ T cells in alopecia areata. RNA was extracted and reverse transcribed into cDNA as the sequencing template. TCRdb keeps only in-frame clones here, not all; method: immunoSEQ multiplex PCR. The table shows about 150,000 clones, with 45% to 60% occurring only once. This chain links TRBV29-1 with TRBJ2-5; TRBD2 agrees at 8 bases. Sequenced sample: CD4+ T cells sorted from blood. The source of this sequence is a human donor with alopecia areata. CDR3: CSVEDLQGREAQYF. The CDR3 region has the DNA TGCAGCGTTGAAGATCTTCAGGGGCGGGAGGCCCAGTACTTC.